This record covers a single T cell receptor beta chain. Its antigen is not identified. The data stem from a study of T-cell reconstitution after alpha-beta-depleted transplantation in children. Notes on the study in general: TCRbeta diversity was high at day 60 in some patients (a result of surviving recipient T cells and thymic progenitors). The origin of alpha-beta T cells about two months after transplant was reportedly several hundred expanded graft clones. T-cell counts and diversity at one year post-transplant came mainly from newly produced T cells.

The germline V gene encodes CDR1 MNHNS and CDR2 SASEGT. V was clipped by 6 bases and J by 4 bases, with 14 bases between them. The CDR3 spans 14 residues. Unique molecular identifiers were incorporated during preparation of the TCRbeta library. TCRdb re-called the PCR reads with MiXCR, one entry per CDR3 protein. The table includes about 1,000,000 distinct CDR3 sequences, about 31% detected once. This sample comprised PBMCs, mostly from graft donor cells, obtained 360 days after TCRalphabeta/CD19-depleted stem cell transplant. The TCR originated in a boy younger than two who had a stem cell transplant for SCID, so the T cells may come from the graft donor. This sequence joins TRBV6-1 and TRBJ2-3, with a tentative D call TRBD2 (7 bases). This CDR3 is CASRRGGFADTQYF. Here the CDR3 DNA reads TGTGCCAGCAGAAGGGGGGGTTTTGCAGATACGCAGTATTTT.